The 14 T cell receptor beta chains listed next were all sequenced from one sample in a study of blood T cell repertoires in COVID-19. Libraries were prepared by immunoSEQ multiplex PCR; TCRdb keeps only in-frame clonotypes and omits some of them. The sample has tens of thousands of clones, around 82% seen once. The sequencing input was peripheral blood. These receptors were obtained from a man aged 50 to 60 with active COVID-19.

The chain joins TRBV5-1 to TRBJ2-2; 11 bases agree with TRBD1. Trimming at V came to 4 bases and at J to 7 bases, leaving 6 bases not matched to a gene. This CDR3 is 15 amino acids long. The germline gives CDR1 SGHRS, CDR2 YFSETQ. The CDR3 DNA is TGCGCCAGCAGCAGGTGGACAGGGGGCGGCGGGGAGCTGTTTTTT. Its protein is CASSRWTGGGGELFF.

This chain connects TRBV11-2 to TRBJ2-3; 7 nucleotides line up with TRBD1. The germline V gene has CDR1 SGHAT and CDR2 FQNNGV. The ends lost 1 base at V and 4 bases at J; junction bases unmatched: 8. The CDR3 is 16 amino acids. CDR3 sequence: CASSLGVRGSADTQYF. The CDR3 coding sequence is TGTGCCAGCAGCTTAGGTGTCAGGGGGTCCGCAGATACGCAGTATTTT.

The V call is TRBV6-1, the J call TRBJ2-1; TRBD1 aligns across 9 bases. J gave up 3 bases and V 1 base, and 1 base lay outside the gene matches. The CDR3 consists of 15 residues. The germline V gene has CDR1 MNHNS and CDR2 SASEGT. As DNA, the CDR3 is TGTGCCAGCAGTGAAGGGACAGGGGTCTACAATGAGCAGTTCTTC. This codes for CASSEGTGVYNEQFF.

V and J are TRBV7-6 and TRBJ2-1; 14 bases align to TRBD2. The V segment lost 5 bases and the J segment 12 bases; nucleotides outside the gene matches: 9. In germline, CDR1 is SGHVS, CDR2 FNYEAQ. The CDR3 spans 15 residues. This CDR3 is CASSLDGTSGRVQFF. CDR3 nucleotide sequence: TGTGCCAGCAGCCTGGACGGGACTAGCGGGAGAGTGCAGTTCTTC.

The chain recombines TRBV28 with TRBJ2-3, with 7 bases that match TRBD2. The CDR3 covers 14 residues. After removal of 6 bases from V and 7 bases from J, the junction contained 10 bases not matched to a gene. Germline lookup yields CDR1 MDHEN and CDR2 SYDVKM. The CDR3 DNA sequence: TGTGCCAGCAGGAACCCAGCGGGGCATCATACGCAGTATTTT. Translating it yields CASRNPAGHHTQYF.

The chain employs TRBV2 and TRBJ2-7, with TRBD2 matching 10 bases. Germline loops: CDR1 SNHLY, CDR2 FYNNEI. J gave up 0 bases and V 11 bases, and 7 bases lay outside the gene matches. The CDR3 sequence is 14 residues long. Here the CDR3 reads CAGVAGGSSYEQYF. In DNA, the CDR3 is TGTGCCGGTGTAGCGGGAGGAAGCTCCTACGAGCAGTACTTC.

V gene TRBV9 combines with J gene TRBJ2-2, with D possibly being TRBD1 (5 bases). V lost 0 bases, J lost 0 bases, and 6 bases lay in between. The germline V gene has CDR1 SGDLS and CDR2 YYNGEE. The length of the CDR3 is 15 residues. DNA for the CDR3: TGTGCCAGCAGCGTAGTGGACACGAACACCGGGGAGCTGTTTTTT. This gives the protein CASSVVDTNTGELFF.

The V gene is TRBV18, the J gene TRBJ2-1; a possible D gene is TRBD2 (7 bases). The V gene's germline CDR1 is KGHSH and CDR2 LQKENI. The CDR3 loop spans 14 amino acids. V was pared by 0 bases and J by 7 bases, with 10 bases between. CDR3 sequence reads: CASSPPGGANEQFF. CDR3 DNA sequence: TGTGCCAGCTCACCACCGGGGGGGGCAAATGAGCAGTTCTTC. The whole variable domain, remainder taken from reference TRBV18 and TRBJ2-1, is NAGVMQNPRHLVRRRGQEARLRCSPMKGHSHVYWYRQLPEEGLKFMVYLQKENIIDESGMPKERFSAEFPKEGPSILRIQQVVRGDSAAYFCASSPPGGANEQFFGPGTRLTVL.

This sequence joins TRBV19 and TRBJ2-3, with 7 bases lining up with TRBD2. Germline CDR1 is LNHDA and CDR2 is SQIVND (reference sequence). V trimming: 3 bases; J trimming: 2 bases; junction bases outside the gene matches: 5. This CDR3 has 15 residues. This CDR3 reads CASSMGGQVTDTQYF. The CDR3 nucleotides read TGTGCCAGTAGTATGGGAGGGCAAGTCACAGATACGCAGTATTTT. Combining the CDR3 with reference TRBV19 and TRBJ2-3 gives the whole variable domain DGGITQSPKYLFRKEGQNVTLSCEQNLNHDAMYWYRQDPGQGLRLIYYSQIVNDFQKGDIAEGYSVSREKKESFPLTVTSAQKNPTAFYLCASSMGGQVTDTQYFGPGTRLTVL.

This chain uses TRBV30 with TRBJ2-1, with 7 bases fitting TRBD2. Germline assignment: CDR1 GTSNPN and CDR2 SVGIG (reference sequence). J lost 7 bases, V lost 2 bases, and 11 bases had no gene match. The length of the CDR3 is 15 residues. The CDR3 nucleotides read TGTGCCTGGAGTTTTCAAAAGTGGGGGGGGAATGAGCAGTTCTTC. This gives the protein CAWSFQKWGGNEQFF. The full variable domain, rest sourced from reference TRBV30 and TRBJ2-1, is SQTIHQWPATLVQPVGSPLSLECTVEGTSNPNLYWYRQAAGRGLQLLFYSVGIGQISSEVPQNLSASRPQDRQFILSSKKLLLSDSGFYLCAWSFQKWGGNEQFFGPGTRLTVL.

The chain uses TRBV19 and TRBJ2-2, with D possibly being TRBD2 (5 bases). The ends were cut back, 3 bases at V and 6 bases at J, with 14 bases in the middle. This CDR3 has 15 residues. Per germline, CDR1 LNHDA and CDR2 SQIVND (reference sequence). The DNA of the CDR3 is TGTGCCAGTAGTATGAGGTCGGGGATCGCCGGGGAGCTGTTTTTT. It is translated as CASSMRSGIAGELFF. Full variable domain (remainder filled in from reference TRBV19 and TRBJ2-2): DGGITQSPKYLFRKEGQNVTLSCEQNLNHDAMYWYRQDPGQGLRLIYYSQIVNDFQKGDIAEGYSVSREKKESFPLTVTSAQKNPTAFYLCASSMRSGIAGELFFGEGSRLTVL.

Written as DNA, the CDR3 is TGTGCCAGCATGCCGTTCGGGACTAGCGAAGATACGCAGTATTTT. Residues: CASMPFGTSEDTQYF. The chain recombines TRBV7-9 with TRBJ2-3; 10 nucleotides agree with TRBD2. Looked up from germline, CDR1 is SEHNR and CDR2 is FQNEAQ (reference sequence). The CDR3 runs to 15 residues. J lost 5 bases, V lost 7 bases, and 9 bases had no gene match. Combining the CDR3 with reference TRBV7-9 and TRBJ2-3 gives the whole variable domain DTGVSQNPRHKITKRGQNVTFRCDPISEHNRLYWYRQTLGQGPEFLTYFQNEAQLEKSRLLSDRFSAERPKGSFSTLEIQRTEQGDSAMYLCASMPFGTSEDTQYFGPGTRLTVL.

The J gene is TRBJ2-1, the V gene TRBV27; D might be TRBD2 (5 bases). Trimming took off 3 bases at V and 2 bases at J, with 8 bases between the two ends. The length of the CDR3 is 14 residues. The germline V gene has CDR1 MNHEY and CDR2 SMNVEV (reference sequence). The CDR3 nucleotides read TGTGCCAGCAGTTTGCTAGCACCCTACAATGAGCAGTTCTTC. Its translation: CASSLLAPYNEQFF.

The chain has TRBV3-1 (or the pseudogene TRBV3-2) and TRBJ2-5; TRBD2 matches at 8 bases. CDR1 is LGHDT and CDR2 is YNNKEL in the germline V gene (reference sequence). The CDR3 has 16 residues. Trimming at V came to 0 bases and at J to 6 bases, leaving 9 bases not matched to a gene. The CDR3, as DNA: TGTGCCAGCAGCCAAGAGGCCGGGGGGGCCGGAAAGACCCAGTACTTC. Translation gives CASSQEAGGAGKTQYF.